Listed here is a single TCR beta chain. The target antigen is unknown. Per sample, no less than 6 micrograms of total RNA were extracted. The CDR3 runs to 16 residues. The junction had 8 bases not matched to a gene; V was cut back by 1 base and J by 6 bases. The germline gives CDR1 KGHDR, CDR2 SFDVKD. This sample was taken from a study of blood T cells in healthy people across ages. Findings and caveats of the study: Higher diversity and more naive CD4+ cells were features of long-lived donors, compared to aged donors.

Sample-barcoded 5' priming and a J-beta primer mix drove a second PCR of about 7 to 12 cycles. TCRdb called the 5' RACE reads again in MiXCR, with one record for every CDR3 protein. The data contain some 920,000 distinct CDR3 sequences, roughly 51% of them singletons. This clonotype was obtained from a woman aged 60-70 years in good health. Sequencing was done on a sample of blood. This chain uses TRBV24-1 with TRBJ2-1, with 7 bases matching TRBD2. The CDR3, as DNA: TGTGCCACCAGTGATTTTGTGGCTAGCGGTTTCAATGAGCAGTTCTTC. It yields the protein CATSDFVASGFNEQFF.